This note documents a single T cell receptor beta chain sequence. No antigen is known for it. Together with a sample-barcoded 5' primer, a J-beta primer mix was included in a second PCR lasting roughly 6 to 12 cycles. Each cDNA molecule received a tag from a template-switch adaptor that had 12 random nucleotides. TCRdb reanalysed the 5' RACE reads using MiXCR and keeps one entry per CDR3 protein. The table includes about 290,000 distinct CDR3 sequences, about 25% detected once. J was trimmed by 10 bases and V by 1 base; bases with no gene match: 6. This CDR3 region has 15 residues. Germline V gives CDR1 SGHTA, CDR2 FQGNSA. Donors gave approximately 9.9 milliliters of peripheral blood apiece. This sample is part of a study of blood T cells in healthy people across ages. Study-wide results and caveats: More naive CD4+ cells and higher diversity marked long-lived donors relative to aged donors.

This TCR was recovered from a woman aged 65 to 85 in good health. Sequencing was carried out using blood. The genes are TRBV7-2 and TRBJ2-1; 11 bases fit TRBD2. The CDR3 is CASSLGLAGGREQFF. The CDR3 nucleotides read TGTGCCAGCAGCTTAGGGCTAGCGGGAGGCCGGGAGCAGTTCTTC. The full variable domain, its missing parts supplied by reference TRBV7-2 and TRBJ2-1, is GAGVSQSPSNKVTEKGKDVELRCDPISGHTALYWYRQSLGQGLEFLIYFQGNSAPDKSGLPSDRFSAERTGGSVSTLTIQRTQQEDSAVYLCASSLGLAGGREQFFGPGTRLTVL.